The 11 T cell receptor beta chains presented below share a single source sample, sequenced in a study of blood T cell repertoires in COVID-19. Only in-frame clones appear in the TCRdb table, and some are missing; sequencing was by immunoSEQ multiplex PCR. The sample contains around 87,000 clones, more than 65% of which appear only once. The sequenced material came from peripheral blood. All receptors come from a human donor in a cohort sampled during active COVID-19.

The chain links TRBV28 to TRBJ2-4, with 7 bases that match TRBD2. Per the germline V gene, CDR1 is MDHEN and CDR2 is SYDVKM. The V gene end was trimmed by 6 bases and the J gene end by 0 bases; junction bases not matched to a gene: 2. CDR3 size: 14 residues. CDR3 amino acids: CASRSGTAKNIQYF. CDR3 DNA sequence: TGTGCCAGCAGGAGCGGGACAGCCAAAAACATTCAGTACTTC.

The V gene is TRBV10-2, the J gene TRBJ2-1; 9 nucleotides line up with TRBD2. Losses at the gene ends were 3 bases for V and 7 bases for J; bases not matched to a gene: 10. CDR3 size: 16 residues. Germline-derived CDR1 and CDR2 are WSHSY and SAAADI. The CDR3 nucleotides read TGCGCCAGCAGTGAAGTTTGGCTAGCGGGGAGGAATGAGCAGTTCTTC. Translating gives CASSEVWLAGRNEQFF.

The rearrangement links TRBV19 to TRBJ1-2, with D maybe TRBD1 (6 bases). This CDR3 comprises 13 residues. Germline V CDR1 and CDR2: LNHDA, SQIVND (reference sequence). Between the trimmed V and J ends, which lost 6 bases and 0 bases, there was a span of 8 bases. The CDR3 DNA reads TGTGCCAGTAGAGGGGGACCTAACTATGGCTACACCTTC. It encodes CASRGGPNYGYTF.

This clone was picked up one time. The chain couples TRBV19 to TRBJ2-6; possibly TRBD2 for D (5 bases). Trimming cost V 2 bases and J 0 bases, with 14 bases left between them. The germline gives CDR1 LNHDA, CDR2 SQIVND (reference sequence). There are 18 residues in the CDR3. The CDR3: CASSISPYGGSGANVLTF. The CDR3, as DNA: TGTGCCAGTAGTATATCCCCCTACGGAGGCTCTGGGGCCAACGTCCTGACTTTC. Complete variable domain (other parts from reference TRBV19 and TRBJ2-6): DGGITQSPKYLFRKEGQNVTLSCEQNLNHDAMYWYRQDPGQGLRLIYYSQIVNDFQKGDIAEGYSVSREKKESFPLTVTSAQKNPTAFYLCASSISPYGGSGANVLTFGAGSRLTVL.

In this sample, this clone turned up many times. This chain connects TRBV7-9 to TRBJ2-1, with 10 nucleotides matching TRBD2. The V gene's germline CDR1 is SEHNR and CDR2 FQNEAQ (reference sequence). Losses at the gene ends were 4 bases for V and 3 bases for J; bases not matched to a gene: 12. The CDR3 runs 18 residues. CDR3 in DNA: TGTGCCAGCAGCTCGGGAAGGACCGGGACTAGCGACTACAATGAGCAGTTCTTC. Protein sequence: CASSSGRTGTSDYNEQFF.

The chain carries TRBV19 and TRBJ1-5; D is possibly TRBD1 (6 bases). The V gene's germline CDR1 is LNHDA and CDR2 SQIVND (reference sequence). This CDR3 contains 15 residues. Trimming stripped 6 bases from V and 3 bases from J, with 15 bases between. Written as DNA, the CDR3 is TGTGCCAGTAGCACATGGGGGGGGCCCAATCAGCCCCAGCATTTT. Its protein is CASSTWGGPNQPQHF.

The rearrangement uses TRBV28 and TRBJ1-1; the match to TRBD1 covers 8 bases. CDR3 length equals 14 residues. CDR1 and CDR2 (germline): MDHEN, SYDVKM. J gave up 1 base and V 10 bases, and 8 bases lay outside the gene matches. The CDR3 DNA reads TGTGCCACGGTTTACAGGGGGGCGAACACTGAAGCTTTCTTT. The encoded protein is CATVYRGANTEAFF.

About this clone: This same CDR3 is encoded by further DNA sequences in the sample. This chain connects TRBV2 to TRBJ2-2, with TRBD2 as a possible D gene (6 bases). In germline, CDR1 is SNHLY, CDR2 FYNNEI. This CDR3 comprises 14 residues. V was pared by 8 bases and J by 2 bases, with 12 bases between. This CDR3 is CASRGVLNTGELFF. The DNA for the CDR3 is TGTGCCAGCCGCGGGGTCCTAAACACCGGGGAGCTGTTTTTT.

The chain recombines TRBV10-2 with TRBJ2-3; D uncertain. Germline loops: CDR1 WSHSY, CDR2 SAAADI. The CDR3 spans 14 residues. The ends were cut back, 3 bases at V and 1 base at J, with 8 bases in the middle. This CDR3 reads CASSEGGRTDTQYF. CDR3 DNA: TGCGCCAGCAGTGAAGGCGGCCGCACAGATACGCAGTATTTT.

The chain joins TRBV30 to TRBJ2-2, with D perhaps matching TRBD2 (6 bases). CDR1 is GTSNPN, CDR2 SVGIG, per germline (reference sequence). Trimming left V 6 bases short and J 4 bases short, with 12 bases between. The CDR3 has 13 residues. The CDR3 is CACLATGTGELFF. CDR3 coding DNA: TGTGCCTGCCTAGCGACGGGCACCGGGGAGCTGTTTTTT.

The rearrangement uses TRBV7-2 and TRBJ2-1; 11 nucleotides align to TRBD2. V shed 5 bases, J shed 6 bases, and the junction held 12 bases outside the gene matches. This CDR3 comprises 17 residues. Germline values: CDR1 SGHTA, CDR2 FQGNSA. This chain's CDR3 is CASSRQAIAGGVNEQFF. CDR3 nucleotide sequence: TGTGCCAGCAGCCGCCAGGCTATAGCGGGAGGGGTCAATGAGCAGTTCTTC.